A selection of T cell receptor beta chains follows, all from one sample in a study of shared clonotypes between healthy human individuals. Sequencing used immunoSEQ multiplex PCR; TCRdb keeps in-frame clones, though not all of them. The sample carries a few million clones, more than 80% recorded once. Sequencing used naive CD4+ T cells sorted from blood. Receptor source: a man between 18 and 35 years old in good health. Both conserved end residues are trimmed from each CDR3.

V	J	CDR3
TRBV7-2	TRBJ2-7	ASSLDQGSGEQY
TRBV27	TRBJ1-1	ASSTDRDTEAF
TRBV12-5	TRBJ2-5	ASGLVLGWSPSGNQETQY
TRBV2	TRBJ2-7	ASPVGQGSHEQY
TRBV2	TRBJ2-5	ASSESRIIPETQY
TRBV5-1	TRBJ2-2	ASSLGLAGVWNTGELF
TRBV6-1	TRBJ1-3	ASRRTGVGNTIY
TRBV4-1	TRBJ2-5	ASSQEDRAYQETQY
TRBV5-1	TRBJ2-7	ASSLVGNSGQGNYEQY
TRBV7-2	TRBJ2-1	ASSLGTSGSNEQF
TRBV6-6	TRBJ1-6	ASSRDRNNSPLH
TRBV5-1	TRBJ2-7	ASSSLGVGDEQY
TRBV5-1	TRBJ2-7	ASKDLRESVVGEQY
TRBV6-5	TRBJ1-2	ASSYSGTDRVYGYT
TRBV9	TRBJ2-2	ASSAAPNTGELF
TRBV11-2	TRBJ2-7	ASSPRQDLYEQY
TRBV19	TRBJ2-5	ASRGGALGETQY